The text below deals with one TCR beta chain. With 60 Vbeta and 13 Jbeta primers, the PCR was carried out. The table came from immunoSEQ multiplex PCR; TCRdb's copy has only in-frame clones and leaves some out. Among 100,000 to 150,000 clones listed, about 78% were seen once. The germline V gene encodes CDR1 MDHEN and CDR2 SYDVKM. The CDR3 is made up of 14 amino acids. Trimming pared 3 bases from V and 1 base from J, leaving 7 bases between. This sample is part of a study of cytomegalovirus exposure and HLA in healthy donors. Source material: PBMCs. The chain carries TRBV28 and TRBJ1-5; unclear D gene. This clonotype was obtained from a man under 40 in good health and CMV-seronegative. The chain's CDR3 is CASSLPGSNQPQHF. CDR3 in DNA: TGTGCCAGCAGTTTGCCCGGGAGCAATCAGCCCCAGCATTTT.